These 8 T cell receptor beta chains share one sample of origin, sequenced in a study of CD8 T cells in Susac syndrome. The RNA, about 0.5 to 1 ug, was put through reverse transcription using random hexamers. TCRdb itself ran the immunoSEQ multiplex PCR reads through MiXCR, one entry per CDR3 protein. The table lists some 140,000 distinct CDR3 sequences, under 95% of them singletons. Sequences were obtained from CD8+ T cells from PBMCs. The source is a human donor with multiple sclerosis.

This clonotype has just one count. The chain is built from TRBV5-4 and TRBJ2-7; 10 positions agree with TRBD1. This CDR3 comprises 14 residues. With 3 bases clipped from V and 3 bases from J, the junction kept 3 bases outside the gene matches. Per the germline V gene, CDR1 is SGHNT and CDR2 is YYREEE (reference sequence). In DNA, the CDR3 is TGTGCCAGCAGCTGGGACAGGGGAAACTACGAGCAGTACTTC. As protein: CASSWDRGNYEQYF.

The V gene is TRBV12-1, the J gene TRBJ2-3; the table assigns TRBD1, which was not confirmed against the DNA. TRBV12-1 is a recognized pseudogene. This CDR3 contains 18 residues. CDR3 DNA sequence: TGTGCCAGCAGCTTTGAATCGAAGCGGAGCCCCAGCACAGATACGCAGTATTTT. It yields the protein CASSFESKRSPSTDTQYF.

This clonotype was detected once. The chain couples TRBV18 to TRBJ2-5, with D uncertain. The CDR3 runs to 14 residues. V was clipped by 3 bases and J by 3 bases, with 11 bases between them. Per the germline V gene, CDR1 is KGHSH and CDR2 is LQKENI. CDR3 sequence: CASSPTTEEETQYF. The DNA of the CDR3 is TGTGCCAGCTCACCCACTACAGAAGAAGAGACCCAGTACTTC.

This CDR3 is CASSFQGENTEAFF. The CDR3 nucleotides read TGTGCCAGCAGTTTTCAGGGAGAGAACACTGAAGCTTTCTTT. The V call is TRBV12-3 or TRBV12-4, the J call TRBJ1-1, with a weak D call TRBD1 (5 bases). The CDR3 loop spans 14 amino acids. Trimming left V 3 bases short and J 1 base short, with 9 bases between.

The chain links TRBV7-2 to TRBJ2-3; 8 nucleotides align to TRBD2. V dropped 8 bases and J dropped 1; count of bases not matched to a gene: 8. The CDR3 totals 15 residues. Germline V gene sequence: CDR1 SGHTA, CDR2 FQGNSA. This CDR3 reads CASAALTSGTDTQYF. The CDR3 DNA reads TGTGCCAGCGCGGCCTTGACTAGCGGCACAGATACGCAGTATTTT.

The rearrangement joins TRBV7-9 to TRBJ2-1, with 9 positions matching TRBD2. The ends lost 4 bases at V and 7 bases at J; junction bases unmatched: 5. Germline assignment: CDR1 SEHNR and CDR2 FQNEAQ (reference sequence). This CDR3 spans 14 amino acids. DNA of the CDR3: TGTGCCAGCAGCTCCATAGCGGGAGCGAATGAGCAGTTCTTC. Amino acids: CASSSIAGANEQFF.

The chain recombines TRBV27 with TRBJ2-7, with a possible D match to TRBD2 (6 bases). This CDR3 region has 15 residues. Trimming took off 0 bases at V and 4 bases at J, with 13 bases between the two ends. The V gene's germline CDR1 is MNHEY and CDR2 SMNVEV (reference sequence). The CDR3, as DNA: TGTGCCAGCAGTTTATCTGTGGGGGGAGCTTACGAGCAGTACTTC. It codes for CASSLSVGGAYEQYF.

This clonotype showed up just once. The chain recombines TRBV30 with TRBJ2-7; no definite D call. Germline V gives CDR1 GTSNPN, CDR2 SVGIG (reference sequence). V was clipped by 0 bases and J by 4 bases, with 13 bases between them. The CDR3 totals 14 residues. The CDR3 DNA is TGTGCCTGGAGTGTAGAACAGTATTTTTACGAGCAGTACTTC. Residues: CAWSVEQYFYEQYF.